This TCR beta chain was captured by sequencing in a study of radiotherapy plus CTLA-4 blockade in lung cancer. This clone is a singleton in its sample. Produced via immunoSEQ multiplex PCR; TCRdb's table is partial and in-frame only. This sample carries over 60,000 clones, about 87% of them seen once, and the ten largest clones take roughly 0.95%. Sequences were derived from peripheral blood, sampled from a patient treated with radiotherapy plus ipilimumab. The sequence derives from a human donor with non-small cell lung cancer who had stable disease on radiotherapy plus ipilimumab.

CDR3 loop: CASSGQSGNQTYEQYF. The CDR3 DNA is TGTGCCAGCAGCGGACAGTCCGGGAACCAAACCTACGAGCAGTACTTC. V usage is TRBV7-6 and J usage is TRBJ2-7; D may be TRBD1 (6 bases). Germline V lookup: CDR1 SGHVS, CDR2 FNYEAQ. V was pared by 5 bases and J by 2 bases, with 19 bases between. The CDR3 consists of 16 residues.